These T cell receptor beta chains were read from a single sample in a study of shared clonotypes between healthy human individuals. Libraries were prepared by immunoSEQ multiplex PCR; TCRdb keeps only in-frame clonotypes and omits some of them. This repertoire shows 300,000 to 400,000 clones, more than 75% found once; its top ten account for 15% to 20%. Sequenced material: memory CD8+ T cells sorted from blood. These receptors were collected from a man younger than 30 in good health. Both conserved end residues are part of each CDR3. Each record gives: clone size, V gene, D gene, J gene, CDR3 protein, CDR3 DNA. A D gene is named only where the DNA matches it firmly. Clone sizes are given selectively: once, few, many, or a class where the clone is expanded.

.,TRBV7-8,TRBD1,TRBJ2-7,CASSEPRDRAGEQYF,TGTGCCAGCAGCGAACCCCGGGACAGGGCTGGCGAGCAGTACTTC
.,TRBV28,.,TRBJ1-5,CASSSLTALSNQPQHF,TGTGCCAGCAGTTCCTTGACAGCTCTTAGCAATCAGCCCCAGCATTTT
.,TRBV7-9,.,TRBJ2-7,CASSLAGETYEQYF,TGTGCCAGCAGCTTAGCGGGAGAGACCTACGAGCAGTACTTC
.,TRBV19,TRBD1,TRBJ2-2,CASSMGQGFAGELFF,TGTGCCAGTAGTATGGGACAGGGTTTCGCCGGGGAGCTGTTTTTT
.,TRBV6-1,TRBD1,TRBJ2-7,CASSGGTVYEQYF,TGTGCCAGCAGTGGGGGGACAGTCTACGAGCAGTACTTC
.,TRBV2,.,TRBJ1-5,CATRGGARQPQHF,TGTGCCACCCGGGGGGGGGCCCGACAGCCCCAGCATTTT
.,TRBV6-5,.,TRBJ2-2,CASSYLPSPPTGELFF,TGTGCCAGCAGTTACTTGCCTAGCCCCCCCACCGGGGAGCTGTTTTTT
.,TRBV4-3,TRBD2,TRBJ2-3,CASSQEGTSDYTQYF,TGCGCCAGCAGCCAAGAAGGGACTAGCGATTATACGCAGTATTTT
.,TRBV6-5,.,TRBJ2-2,CASSWTGELFF,TGTGCCAGCAGCTGGACCGGGGAGCTGTTTTTT
.,TRBV28,.,TRBJ1-2,CASRWAGRSYGYTF,TGTGCCAGCAGGTGGGCAGGGAGGAGCTATGGCTACACCTTC
.,TRBV5-4,TRBD1,TRBJ1-1,CASSSGPGTGLVGAFF,TGTGCCAGCAGCAGTGGTCCCGGGACAGGGTTGGTAGGAGCTTTCTTT
.,TRBV6-5,TRBD2,TRBJ2-7,CASSYSASGDEQYF,TGTGCCAGCAGTTACTCGGCTAGCGGGGACGAGCAGTACTTC
.,TRBV19,.,TRBJ1-1,CASSSPTGLTEAFF,TGTGCCAGTAGTTCACCCACAGGGCTCACTGAAGCTTTCTTT
.,TRBV5-1,TRBD2,TRBJ2-1,CASIFRPPGLAGEGSYNEQFF,TGCGCCAGCATCTTCCGACCGCCGGGACTAGCGGGAGAGGGGTCCTACAATGAGCAGTTCTTC
medium-sized,TRBV6-5,.,TRBJ2-1,CASSASSGEQFF,TGTGCCAGCAGTGCCTCCTCAGGGGAGCAGTTCTTC